The clone carrying this T cell receptor beta chain was seen once. The sample originates from a study of blood T cell repertoires in COVID-19. Across the study: The analysed material was cDNA or gDNA that came from T cells, B-cell-depleted T cells, or PBMCs.

The CDR3 is 15 residues long. V lost 4 bases and J lost 1; bases outside the gene matches: 2. From germline, CDR1 is SGHNT and CDR2 YENEEA. Sequencing was performed with immunoSEQ multiplex PCR; in TCRdb, only in-frame clones are kept and a portion is missing. The table includes around 200,000 clones, approximately 90% detected once. This sequence was found in a man aged 55 to 70 who had recovered from COVID-19. The sequenced sample was peripheral blood. The chain combines TRBV11-3 with TRBJ2-3, with 10 nucleotides matching TRBD2. The CDR3 is CASSSGTSGTDTQYF. The DNA of the CDR3 is TGTGCCAGCAGCTCCGGGACTAGCGGCACAGATACGCAGTATTTT.